This entry lists 21 T cell receptor beta chains sequenced from one sample in a study of blood T cells in healthy people across ages. A second about 7 to 11 cycle PCR used barcoded and J-beta primers. Each CDR3 protein is one row after TCRdb ran MiXCR on the 5' RACE reads. The sample lists about 730,000 distinct CDR3 sequences, around 40% occurring once. Sequencing used blood. Receptors were obtained from a woman aged 60-75 years in good health.

Of note for this clonotype: This sequence may be a read error, since a much larger clone differs from it by one base. The rearrangement uses TRBV29-1 and TRBJ2-1, with D possibly TRBD1 on 5 matching bases. V shed 1 base and J shed 2 bases, with 15 bases lying between them. The CDR3 spans 16 residues. In germline, CDR1 is SQVTM, CDR2 ANQGSEA. This CDR3 reads CSVEGGWGLAYNEQFF. CDR3 DNA sequence: TGCAGCGTTGAAGGCGGTTGGGGCCTGGCCTACAATGAGCAGTTCTTC.

This chain uses TRBV6-2 or TRBV6-3 with TRBJ2-5; D might be TRBD2 (5 bases). The germline V gene has CDR1 MNHEY and CDR2 SVGEGT. Between the trimmed V and J ends, which lost 2 bases and 4 bases, there was a span of 23 bases. The CDR3 has 18 amino acids. CDR3 in amino acids: CASSYLGSGGRLLETQYF. The CDR3 nucleotides read TGTGCCAGCAGTTACCTGGGCAGCGGAGGAAGGCTTTTAGAGACCCAGTACTTC.

In its sample, this clonotype was seen a few times. The chain uses TRBV10-3 and TRBJ1-4, with D unclear. The CDR3 spans 18 residues. Trimming shortened V by 0 bases and J by 7 bases, and 21 bases separated the two germline ends. In germline, CDR1 is ENHRY, CDR2 SYGVKD. The CDR3 loop reads CAISESKYVGHLGEKLFF. DNA for the CDR3: TGTGCCATCAGTGAGTCGAAGTATGTTGGTCACCTTGGTGAAAAACTGTTTTTT.

The V call is TRBV4-2, the J call TRBJ1-5; TRBD1 agrees at 7 bases. The CDR3 loop spans 16 amino acids. V lost 3 bases and J lost 2; bases outside the gene matches: 7. Germline CDR1 LGHNA, CDR2 YNFKEQ. This CDR3 is CASSQDKTGGNQPQHF. CDR3 in DNA: TGTGCCAGCAGCCAGGATAAAACAGGGGGCAATCAGCCCCAGCATTTT.

The J gene is TRBJ2-4, the V gene TRBV28, with TRBD1 matching over 10 bases. The trim removed 3 bases at V and 0 bases at J, leaving 14 bases unmatched. Germline CDR1 MDHEN, CDR2 SYDVKM. CDR3 length equals 20 residues. For the CDR3, the DNA is TGTGCCAGCAGTTTCGAATTGGGACAGGGGACTACCCTAGCCAAAAACATTCAGTACTTC. This sequence encodes CASSFELGQGTTLAKNIQYF.

This clonotype occurred many times. The chain links TRBV7-9 to TRBJ2-5; 11 bases map to TRBD2. There are 15 residues in the CDR3. After removal of 2 bases from V and 5 bases from J, the junction contained 4 bases not matched to a gene. The germline CDR1 and CDR2 sequences are SEHNR and FQNEAQ (reference sequence). The CDR3 DNA reads TGTGCCAGCAGCTTATTAACTAGCGGGAGTGAGACCCAGTACTTC. Translation: CASSLLTSGSETQYF.

This clonotype was observed a handful of times. This chain connects TRBV24-1 to TRBJ2-1; 15 bases match TRBD2. Germline CDR1 reads KGHDR; CDR2 reads SFDVKD. Trimming at V came to 2 bases and at J to 7 bases, leaving 2 bases not matched to a gene. The CDR3 consists of 16 residues. The CDR3, as DNA: TGTGCCACCAGTGATTCCGGACTAGCGGGAGGGAATGAGCAGTTCTTC. Its protein is CATSDSGLAGGNEQFF.

V gene TRBV7-9 combines with J gene TRBJ2-4, with unresolved D. The germline V gene encodes CDR1 SEHNR and CDR2 FQNEAQ (reference sequence). The CDR3 consists of 10 residues. V dropped 8 bases and J dropped 13 bases, with 12 bases sitting between them. CDR3 sequence reads: CASVGLKQYF. CDR3 sequence (DNA): TGTGCCAGCGTTGGATTGAAGCAGTACTTC.

The rearrangement uses TRBV29-1 and TRBJ2-1; D ambiguous. Germline-derived CDR1 and CDR2 are SQVTM and ANQGSEA. Trimming pared 8 bases from V and 5 bases from J, leaving 13 bases between. The CDR3 length is 12 residues. This chain's CDR3 is CSLMEINNEQFF. The CDR3 bases are TGCAGCCTGATGGAGATTAACAATGAGCAGTTCTTC.

This clonotype was counted at least ten times. The chain couples TRBV20-1 to TRBJ2-7; D is unclear. Germline CDR1 is DFQATT and CDR2 is SNEGSKA (reference sequence). V gave up 5 bases and J gave up 3 bases, with 8 bases separating them. This CDR3 region has 11 residues. The CDR3 loop is CSADGDYEQYF. As DNA, the CDR3 is TGCAGTGCTGATGGGGACTACGAGCAGTACTTC.

The table lists this clonotype with a few counts. The chain joins TRBV28 to TRBJ2-7; 8 positions agree with TRBD1. From germline, CDR1 is MDHEN and CDR2 SYDVKM. This CDR3 spans 15 amino acids. V trimming: 2 bases; J trimming: 3 bases; junction bases outside the gene matches: 6. Here the CDR3 reads CASSLLQGAFYEQYF. CDR3 nucleotide sequence: TGTGCCAGCAGTTTACTCCAGGGGGCTTTCTACGAGCAGTACTTC.

The chain links TRBV3-1 to TRBJ2-5; maybe TRBD2 (5 bases). V lost 4 bases, J lost 3 bases, and 12 bases lay in between. Germline values: CDR1 LGHDT, CDR2 YNNKEL (reference sequence). CDR3 length: 14 amino acids. This CDR3 is CASSPRASEETQYF. The CDR3 DNA follows: TGTGCCAGCAGCCCGCGGGCCTCCGAAGAGACCCAGTACTTC.

This chain's CDR3 is CASSSLDGGTDTQYF. CDR3 DNA sequence: TGTGCCAGCAGCTCCCTTGACGGGGGCACAGATACGCAGTATTTT. The chain links TRBV7-7 to TRBJ2-3, with a possible D match to TRBD2 (5 bases). The CDR3 covers 15 residues. V was trimmed by 4 bases and J by 1 base, leaving 12 bases between them. CDR1 is SSHAT, CDR2 FNYEAQ, per germline (reference sequence).

Many counts were recorded for this clonotype. The chain links TRBV6-2 or TRBV6-3 to TRBJ1-2, with D maybe TRBD1 (5 bases). This CDR3 region has 16 residues. Trimming cost V 2 bases and J 4 bases, with 17 bases left between them. CDR1 MNHEY and CDR2 SVGEGT come from the germline V gene. The DNA of the CDR3 is TGTGCCAGCAGTTACCAAGGACAAGCCTTTGGCTATGGCTACACCTTC. This encodes CASSYQGQAFGYGYTF.

The chain combines TRBV12-3 or TRBV12-4 with TRBJ1-1; D might be TRBD1 (5 bases). V was shortened by 5 bases and J by 5 bases, with 12 bases between the two germline ends. The CDR3 spans 13 residues. The CDR3 DNA reads TGTGCCAGCAGTCCCTGGGAGGGGACTGAAGCTTTCTTT. It is translated as CASSPWEGTEAFF.

The V call is TRBV5-1, the J call TRBJ2-7; 7 bases fit TRBD1. Germline CDR1 SGHRS, CDR2 YFSETQ. The CDR3 loop spans 15 amino acids. The J segment lost 4 bases and the V segment lost 4 bases, leaving 11 bases of the junction unmatched. The CDR3 DNA is TGCGCCAGCAGCCCGGCTCCGGGACAGTCTTACGAGCAGTACTTC. Translating gives CASSPAPGQSYEQYF.

This clonotype came up many times. The chain couples TRBV6-2 or TRBV6-3 to TRBJ2-7; D is uncertain. This CDR3 has 13 amino acids. Per germline, CDR1 MNHEY and CDR2 SVGEGT. The V and J ends lost 6 bases and 5 bases respectively, with 14 bases between them. This CDR3 reads CASRPAGLNEQYF. CDR3 DNA sequence: TGTGCCAGCAGGCCCGCCGGGCTCAACGAGCAGTACTTC.

The gene calls are TRBV7-2 and TRBJ2-7; D uncertain. CDR1 is SGHTA and CDR2 is FQGNSA in the germline V gene. V lost 5 bases, J lost 0 bases, and 5 bases lay in between. CDR3 length equals 12 residues. The CDR3 bases are TGTGCCAGCAGCGTAGACTCCTACGAGCAGTACTTC. Its translation is CASSVDSYEQYF.

In this sample, this clonotype turned up a few times. The chain combines TRBV29-1 with TRBJ1-1; TRBD1 might be the D (6 bases). The CDR3 totals 14 residues. Germline assignment: CDR1 SQVTM and CDR2 ANQGSEA. V dropped 2 bases and J dropped 5 bases, with 15 bases sitting between them. The CDR3 reads CSVERLGGGTEAFF. Written as DNA, the CDR3 is TGCAGCGTTGAAAGGTTAGGAGGGGGGACTGAAGCTTTCTTT.

This clonotype was found many times. The rearrangement uses TRBV15 and TRBJ2-5; D uncertain. The J call may be faulty, since TRBJ2-7 better matches the DNA end. This CDR3 spans 11 amino acids. Germline CDR1 reads LNHNV; CDR2 reads YYDKDF (reference sequence). The CDR3 DNA is TGTGCCACCAGTTCGAGGTGCGAGCAGTACTTC. This sequence encodes CATSSRCEQYF.

The chain recombines TRBV7-2 with TRBJ2-3, with D perhaps assigned TRBD1 or TRBD2 (5 bases each). Trimming took off 5 bases at V and 12 bases at J, with 18 bases between the two ends. Germline assignment: CDR1 SGHTA and CDR2 FQGNSA. This CDR3 comprises 13 residues. CDR3 sequence: CASSIYFRETQYF. CDR3 in DNA: TGTGCCAGCAGCATATATTTCAGGGAGACCCAGTATTTT.